The subject of this entry is one T cell receptor (beta chain). What antigen it recognizes has not been identified. No clone much larger than this one lies a single base away; base qualities are absent. The junction shows trimming of 6 bases on V and 2 bases on J, and the gene matches do not reach 10 bases of it. The germline V gene (reference sequence) yields LGHDT for CDR1 and YNNKEL for CDR2. From the cysteine through the phenylalanine, the CDR3 covers 17 amino acids. Only the CDR3 DNA is retained, 51 bases long and in frame from the first base. Library preparation used 5' RACE. The listed sequencing device is Illumina HiSeq 2500. A second PCR of roughly 6 to 11 cycles was run with a J-beta primer mix and a sample-barcoded 5' primer. A template-switch 5' adaptor carrying 12 random nucleotides introduced a unique molecular identifier onto each TCR beta cDNA molecule. Each sample yielded at least 2.5 million CDR3-containing paired-end reads. First-strand cDNA synthesis was performed from all RNA using the Mint cDNA synthesis kit, with priming by a TRBC-specific oligonucleotide. After uracil-DNA glycosylase treatment, a first 18-cycle PCR used universal primers M1SS and BC2_uni_R on all cDNA. The published analysis was carried out like this. Normalization of each sample was performed by random selection of 1 million high-quality reads, each carrying a distinct molecular identifier. Instead of being binned into consensus sequences, reads with shared molecular identifiers were discarded. MiTCR, set to a Q25 quality threshold and the strictest error-elimination algorithm, was used for CDR3 identification, clonotype clustering and error correction. A nonparametric unseen species model using Euler transformation provided a lower-bound estimate of total TCR beta diversity. The public reads were reprocessed in TCRdb via fastp at Q25 and MiXCR, keeping in-frame beta chains. Records with the same CDR3 protein are collapsed into one entry carrying the most frequent genes and DNA. TCRdb assigned the V and J calls; the authors' analysis was not used. The sample contains about a million distinct CDR3 sequences, roughly half of them found a single time. 20% to 25% of the sample belongs to the ten largest clones.

The donors were about 40 Caucasian individuals from Russia, aged roughly 6 to 100 years, who were systemically healthy. Each donor gave ten milliliters of peripheral blood, drawn into EDTA-treated Vacutainer tubes. PBMCs were isolated by Ficoll-Paque density-gradient centrifugation, with at least 6 million obtained per sample. Total RNA was extracted from PBMCs with Trizol reagent, with at least 5 micrograms obtained per sample. For every donor, an aliquot of PBMCs went through flow cytometry to measure the percentages of naive CD45RAhigh/CD27high T cells. This entry is derived from a study of blood T cells in healthy people across ages (dated by TCRdb to about 2015). Study-level background: In model experiments, roughly one uniquely barcoded TCR beta cDNA molecule per two T cells was captured by template switching. The study measured age-related changes in TCR beta repertoire diversity using deep sequencing normalized with unique cDNA molecular identifiers. Four age groups were formed from the donors: young (average approximately 17 years), middle-aged (around 41), aged (over 55) and long-lived (around 82). To avoid experimental bias, donors of different ages were distributed randomly across sequencing lanes. Using the same blood draw, the study looked at two additional independent replicas of 1 million unique cDNA reads for two donors, one aged 18 to 29 and the other aged 80 or older.

Results the study describes overall, beyond this receptor: Because the CMV infection status of the donors was unknown, age-related changes in expanded clonotypes may potentially have been confounded. A strong correlation was found between observed TCR beta diversity and the percentage of naive T cells measured by flow cytometry. Total diversity estimates from one million sequenced T cells were considered lower bounds and underestimates. Conclusive comparison of naive and antigen-experienced compartments was prevented by the profiling of bulk unsorted PBMCs. Compared with the aged group, more naive CD4+ T cells, fewer expanded clones and increased TCR diversity were shown by the long-lived group, suggesting age selection. Observed TCR beta diversity per million T cells fell roughly linearly with age, and a significant reduction was already apparent by age roughly 40.

This receptor was taken from a woman aged 60 to 75 in good health. The rearranged chain carries TRBV3-1 and TRBJ1-5; TRBD1 aligns with 10 central bases. Sequencing was performed on blood. The CDR3 region reads CASSPTGGGGGNQPQHF. Read as DNA, the sequence is TGTGCCAGCAGTCCGACAGGGGGCGGAGGTGGCAATCAGCCCCAGCATTTT.